One and the same sample provided the 27 T cell receptor beta chains below, sequenced in a study of CD8+ T cells in alopecia areata. Sorting separated CD25+CD127- cells from the CD4+ cells of 5 or 6 patients. cDNA serving as the sequencing template came from extracted, reverse transcribed RNA. Method: immunoSEQ multiplex PCR; TCRdb's copy keeps in-frame clones and lacks some. The sample consists of about 20,000 clones, approximately 59% of them appearing once. The sequenced material came from CD4+ Tregs sorted from blood. The receptors derive from a human donor with alopecia areata.

The rearrangement joins TRBV25-1 to TRBJ2-2; a possible D gene is TRBD1 (6 bases). The CDR3 contains 14 residues. Trimming shortened V by 2 bases and J by 4 bases, and 8 bases separated the two germline ends. In germline, CDR1 is MGHDK, CDR2 SYGVNS. Here the CDR3 DNA reads TGTGCCAGCAGTGAAGGCAGGGGCACCGGGGAGCTGTTTTTT. As protein: CASSEGRGTGELFF.

The rearrangement joins TRBV11-3 to TRBJ2-1; 7 bases align to TRBD1. CDR3 size: 15 residues. The germline V gene encodes CDR1 SGHNT and CDR2 YENEEA. J gave up 2 bases and V 5 bases, and 6 bases lay outside the gene matches. CDR3 coding DNA: TGTGCCAGCAGCGTCAGGGGGAACGCCTACAATGAGCAGTTCTTC. Translated, it gives CASSVRGNAYNEQFF.

In this sample, this clone turned up once. The genes are TRBV30 and TRBJ1-6; D is ambiguous. V lost 0 bases and J 9 bases, leaving 9 bases between the germline ends. CDR1 and CDR2 (germline): GTSNPN, SVGIG (reference sequence). The CDR3 extends over 13 amino acids. The CDR3: CAWSVRKVSPLHF. The CDR3 nucleotides read TGTGCCTGGAGTGTACGGAAGGTTTCACCCCTCCACTTT.

The rearrangement uses TRBV29-1 and TRBJ1-6, with D perhaps matching TRBD1 (6 bases). Trimming left V 5 bases short and J 6 bases short, with 11 bases between. Germline-derived CDR1 and CDR2 are SQVTM and ANQGSEA. The CDR3 length is 13 residues. The CDR3 loop is CSVLGGGNSPLHF. As DNA, the CDR3 is TGCAGCGTTCTAGGGGGAGGTAATTCACCCCTCCACTTT. Full variable domain (rest looked up from reference TRBV29-1 and TRBJ1-6): SAVISQKPSRDICQRGTSLTIQCQVDSQVTMMFWYRQQPGQSLTLIATANQGSEATYESGFVIDKFPISRPNLTFSTLTVSNMSPEDSSIYLCSVLGGGNSPLHFGNGTRLTVT.

This clone was found a few times. The chain joins TRBV7-3 to TRBJ2-5, with a possible D match to TRBD2 (5 bases). Between the trimmed V and J ends, which lost 5 bases and 2 bases, there was a span of 18 bases. Germline CDR1 reads SGHTA; CDR2 reads FQGTGA. The CDR3 runs to 16 residues. Written as DNA, the CDR3 is TGTGCCAGCAGCCACGGGAATAACCCGTTTCAAGAGACCCAGTACTTC. This gives the protein CASSHGNNPFQETQYF. The whole variable domain, remainder taken from reference TRBV7-3 and TRBJ2-5, is GAGVSQTPSNKVTEKGKYVELRCDPISGHTALYWYRQSLGQGPEFLIYFQGTGAADDSGLPNDRFFAVRPEGSVSTLKIQRTERGDSAVYLCASSHGNNPFQETQYFGPGTRLLVL.

The chain combines TRBV4-1 with TRBJ2-3; D not certain. The CDR3 has 15 amino acids. Trimming removed 0 bases at V and 1 base at J, with 8 bases between. Per the germline V gene, CDR1 is MGHRA and CDR2 is YSYEKL. In DNA form, the CDR3 reads TGCGCCAGCAGCCAAGAGGAGCGAGGCACAGATACGCAGTATTTT. Its protein product is CASSQEERGTDTQYF.

The gene calls are TRBV27 and TRBJ1-2, with D possibly TRBD1 on 5 matching bases. The CDR3 is 16 amino acids. Germline CDR1 and CDR2: MNHEY and SMNVEV (reference sequence). The V gene lost 5 bases and the J gene lost 1 base, with 17 bases spanning the gap. Here the CDR3 reads CASSRTYGTVNYGYTF. CDR3 in DNA: TGTGCCAGCAGTCGAACCTATGGGACGGTTAACTATGGCTACACCTTC.

This clone has more than one count but fewer than ten. V and J are TRBV18 and TRBJ2-7; 12 bases agree with TRBD2. Trimming took 6 bases from V and 0 from J; bases not matched to a gene: 3. Per the germline V gene, CDR1 is KGHSH and CDR2 is LQKENI. This CDR3 has 15 amino acids. The CDR3, as DNA: TGTGCCAGCTCCCCTAGCGGGAGGGCCTCCTACGAGCAGTACTTC. Amino acid sequence: CASSPSGRASYEQYF.

V and J are TRBV28 and TRBJ2-7; D unresolved. CDR1 MDHEN and CDR2 SYDVKM come from the germline V gene. V was cut by 5 bases and J by 4 bases, with 12 bases left in between. The CDR3 extends over 13 amino acids. This CDR3 reads CASSRLLGYEQYF. The CDR3 DNA is TGTGCCAGCAGTCGCCTCCTGGGGTACGAGCAGTACTTC.

The rearrangement joins TRBV7-2 to TRBJ2-3; 10 nucleotides match TRBD2. Unmatched junction bases numbered 10, after V lost 5 bases and J lost 5 bases. The germline gives CDR1 SGHTA, CDR2 FQGNSA. CDR3 size: 16 residues. CDR3 protein: CASSKTSGVKIDTQYF. In nucleotides, the CDR3 is TGTGCCAGCAGCAAAACTAGCGGGGTTAAGATAGATACGCAGTATTTT.

This sequence joins TRBV7-2 and TRBJ2-1; 10 bases align to TRBD2. V lost 4 bases and J lost 4; bases outside the gene matches: 4. The CDR3 is 15 amino acids. Looked up from germline, CDR1 is SGHTA and CDR2 is FQGNSA. CDR3 sequence (DNA): TGTGCCAGCAGCTCTCAGCGGGGGGGTTACAATGAGCAGTTCTTC. It codes for CASSSQRGGYNEQFF.

This clone came up a few times. The chain uses TRBV28 and TRBJ1-1; 8 bases line up with TRBD1. J gave up 7 bases and V 6 bases, and 4 bases lay outside the gene matches. The CDR3 is 12 residues long. CDR1 and CDR2 (germline): MDHEN, SYDVKM. The CDR3 region is CASSGTGLEAFF. The CDR3 DNA follows: TGTGCCAGCAGCGGGACAGGTCTTGAAGCTTTCTTT.

The J gene is TRBJ2-1, the V gene TRBV9; weak D call: TRBD2 (6 bases). The CDR3 is 17 amino acids. V lost 0 bases and J 5 bases, leaving 18 bases between the germline ends. In germline, CDR1 is SGDLS, CDR2 YYNGEE. DNA of the CDR3: TGTGCCAGCAGCGTAGGTTTAGCTGGGGGGACCCACAATGAGCAGTTCTTC. Translated, it gives CASSVGLAGGTHNEQFF.

The genes are TRBV5-1 and TRBJ2-7, with D tentatively TRBD1 (5 bases). The germline V gene encodes CDR1 SGHRS and CDR2 YFSETQ. Trimming took 3 bases from V and 6 from J, leaving 13 bases between them. CDR3 length: 13 amino acids. CDR3 protein: CASSYSGSGEQYF. The DNA of the CDR3 is TGCGCCAGCAGCTACTCAGGGTCGGGCGAGCAGTACTTC.

This clone was observed a handful of times. J is TRBJ2-4 and V is TRBV7-2; unclear D gene. This CDR3 region has 14 residues. The V end was cut by 5 bases, the J end by 7 bases, with 15 bases between. Germline V gives CDR1 SGHTA, CDR2 FQGNSA. The CDR3 loop reads CASSLGVFTNIQYF. The CDR3 region has the DNA TGTGCCAGCAGCCTTGGGGTTTTTACGAACATTCAGTACTTC.

The V and J genes are TRBV2 and TRBJ2-5; possibly TRBD2 for D (5 bases). This CDR3 contains 14 residues. Trimming cost V 6 bases and J 0 bases, with 11 bases left between them. Germline values: CDR1 SNHLY, CDR2 FYNNEI. CDR3 coding DNA: TGTGCCAGCAGCCAGACTACAAACCAAGAGACCCAGTACTTC. Its protein product is CASSQTTNQETQYF.

The rearrangement uses TRBV28 and TRBJ1-5; D may be TRBD1 (6 bases). CDR1 is MDHEN and CDR2 is SYDVKM in the germline V gene. The CDR3 spans 14 residues. Trimming removed 3 bases from V and 5 bases from J, with 11 bases in between. The CDR3 region is CASSFYRDHQPQHF. Here the CDR3 DNA reads TGTGCCAGCAGTTTCTACAGGGACCATCAGCCCCAGCATTTT.

The CDR3 sequence: CSARQNTYNSPLHF. The CDR3 DNA follows: TGCAGCGCACGACAGAATACCTATAATTCACCCCTCCACTTT. The V call is TRBV29-1, the J call TRBJ1-6; a weak D match, TRBD1 (5 bases). Looked up from germline, CDR1 is SQVTM and CDR2 is ANQGSEA. V lost 7 bases to trimming and J lost 2 bases, with 12 bases between them. There are 14 residues in the CDR3.

V is TRBV7-9 and J is TRBJ2-1; the D is unclear. The CDR3 is 12 residues long. Germline lookup yields CDR1 SEHNR and CDR2 FQNEAQ (reference sequence). V was cut by 4 bases and J by 4 bases, with 5 bases left in between. The CDR3 nucleotides read TGTGCCAGCAGCTCTTTATACAATGAGCAGTTCTTC. Protein: CASSSLYNEQFF.

This clone came up once. V and J are TRBV7-9 and TRBJ1-2; D uncertain. Trimming cost V 2 bases and J 0 bases, with 7 bases left between them. In germline, CDR1 is SEHNR, CDR2 FQNEAQ (reference sequence). This CDR3 comprises 14 residues. CDR3 bases: TGTGCCAGCAGCTTATCTGACCCTAACTATGGCTACACCTTC. Translated: CASSLSDPNYGYTF.

The chain links TRBV18 to TRBJ2-5; the match to TRBD1 covers 7 bases. CDR3 size: 14 residues. Per the germline V gene, CDR1 is KGHSH and CDR2 is LQKENI. Losses at the gene ends were 3 bases for V and 3 bases for J; bases not matched to a gene: 4. The CDR3 DNA follows: TGTGCCAGCTCACCCCGACAGGGCGAAGAGACCCAGTACTTC. This sequence encodes CASSPRQGEETQYF. Variable domain in full (rest from reference TRBV18 and TRBJ2-5): NAGVMQNPRHLVRRRGQEARLRCSPMKGHSHVYWYRQLPEEGLKFMVYLQKENIIDESGMPKERFSAEFPKEGPSILRIQQVVRGDSAAYFCASSPRQGEETQYFGPGTRLLVL.

The chain recombines TRBV5-1 with TRBJ2-3; D possibly corresponds to TRBD1 (6 bases). This CDR3 comprises 14 residues. Deletions cut 2 bases from V and 3 bases from J, with 10 bases between. CDR1 and CDR2 from the germline V gene are SGHRS and YFSETQ. The CDR3 sequence: CASSLYRVTDTQYF. In DNA form, the CDR3 reads TGCGCCAGCAGCTTATACAGGGTAACAGATACGCAGTATTTT.

V and J are TRBV7-2 and TRBJ2-7; D may correspond to TRBD1 or TRBD2 (6 bases each). The CDR3 length is 15 residues. V was cut by 5 bases and J by 6 bases, with 20 bases left in between. CDR1 and CDR2 (germline): SGHTA, FQGNSA. CDR3 amino acids: CASSALSGAGGEQYF. Written as DNA, the CDR3 is TGTGCCAGCAGCGCCCTGTCGGGGGCTGGCGGCGAGCAGTACTTC.

The J gene is TRBJ2-3, the V gene TRBV6-5; D gene uncertain. Trimming pared 6 bases from V and 2 bases from J, leaving 12 bases between. The CDR3 sequence is 14 residues long. Per germline, CDR1 MNHEY and CDR2 SVGAGI. The CDR3 DNA sequence: TGTGCCAGCAGACCAAGACAAAACACAGATACGCAGTATTTT. It yields the protein CASRPRQNTDTQYF.

The chain couples TRBV5-1 to TRBJ2-1, with D perhaps being TRBD1 or TRBD2 (5 bases each). There are 15 residues in the CDR3. Germline V CDR1 and CDR2: SGHRS, YFSETQ. The germline V and J ends were trimmed by 4 bases and 4 bases, with 15 bases remaining between them. The CDR3 is CASSGVQRTYNEQFF. In DNA form, the CDR3 reads TGCGCCAGCAGCGGGGTCCAGCGGACATACAATGAGCAGTTCTTC. Full variable domain (missing parts from reference TRBV5-1 and TRBJ2-1): KAGVTQTPRYLIKTRGQQVTLSCSPISGHRSVSWYQQTPGQGLQFLFEYFSETQRNKGNFPGRFSGRQFSNSRSEMNVSTLELGDSALYLCASSGVQRTYNEQFFGPGTRLTVL.

This clone has a handful of counts. J is TRBJ2-1 and V is TRBV5-1, with 8 bases fitting TRBD1. The CDR3 has 14 amino acids. In germline, CDR1 is SGHRS, CDR2 YFSETQ. J gave up 9 bases and V 2 bases, and 7 bases lay outside the gene matches. The chain's CDR3 is CASSLPKTGGEQFF. Here the CDR3 DNA reads TGCGCCAGCAGCTTACCTAAAACAGGGGGTGAGCAGTTCTTC.

This chain uses TRBV10-1 with TRBJ2-5, with D possibly being TRBD2 (5 bases). The CDR3 length is 15 residues. The germline V and J ends were trimmed by 6 bases and 7 bases, with 21 bases remaining between them. From germline, CDR1 is WNHNN and CDR2 SYGVQD (reference sequence). CDR3 sequence reads: CASSPGKRGLATQYF. The DNA for the CDR3 is TGCGCCAGCAGCCCCGGGAAGCGTGGGCTGGCGACCCAGTACTTC.